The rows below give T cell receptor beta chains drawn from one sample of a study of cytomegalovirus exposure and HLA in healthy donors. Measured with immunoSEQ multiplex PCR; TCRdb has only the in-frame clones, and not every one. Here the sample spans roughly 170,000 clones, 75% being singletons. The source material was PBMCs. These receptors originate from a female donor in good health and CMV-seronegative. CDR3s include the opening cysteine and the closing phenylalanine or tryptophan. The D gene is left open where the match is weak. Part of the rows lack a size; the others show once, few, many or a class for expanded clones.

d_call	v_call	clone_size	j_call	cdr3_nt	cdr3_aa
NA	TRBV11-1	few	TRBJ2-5	TGTGCCAGCAGCTTAGTCCTATCCAAGACCCAGTACTTC	CASSLVLSKTQYF
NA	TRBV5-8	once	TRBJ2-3	TGTGCCAGCAGTCCCAAAGGAGTTGGGGATACGCAGTATTTT	CASSPKGVGDTQYF
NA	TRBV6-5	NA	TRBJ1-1	TGTGCCAGCACCGGGAAGAAAATAAGGAAGGCTTTCTTT	CASTGKKIRKAFF
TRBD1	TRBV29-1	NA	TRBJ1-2	TGCAGCGTTACCGAGGACAGGCTTTGGGGCTACACCTTC	CSVTEDRLWGYTF
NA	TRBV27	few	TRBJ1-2	TGTGCCAGCAGGGGTTCGGGGACACCGGAAGGTGGCTACACCTTC	CASRGSGTPEGGYTF
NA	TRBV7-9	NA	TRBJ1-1	TGTTCCAGCAGTATTATGCCACAGGGAGCGAACACTGAAGCTTTCTTT	CSSSIMPQGANTEAFF
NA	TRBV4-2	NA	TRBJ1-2	TGTGCCAGCAACCCGGGAGGAGAGGGTGGTGGCTACACCTTC	CASNPGGEGGGYTF
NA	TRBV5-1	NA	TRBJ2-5	TGCGCCAGCAGCCGAGGTGAGGGTATGGAGACCCAGTACTTC	CASSRGEGMETQYF
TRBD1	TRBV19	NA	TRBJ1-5	TGTGCCAGTAGTATAGTGGCCCCGGGGACAGGGGACAGGGGAAGGCAGCCCCAGCATTTT	CASSIVAPGTGDRGRQPQHF
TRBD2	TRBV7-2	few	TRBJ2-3	TGTGCCAGCAGCTTAGGTAGCGGGGCCGCCACAGATACGCAGTATTTT	CASSLGSGAATDTQYF
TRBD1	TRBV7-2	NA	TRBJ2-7	TGTGCCAGCAGCCCCGTCGGGACAGAAGCCTACGAGCAGTACTTC	CASSPVGTEAYEQYF
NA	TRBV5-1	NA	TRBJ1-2	TGCGCCAGCAGCTTGGAGCGAGCCTATGGCTACACCTTC	CASSLERAYGYTF
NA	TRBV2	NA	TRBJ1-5	TGTGCCAGCAGTGTTTCGGAACCTAGAGTGCAGCCCCAGCATTTT	CASSVSEPRVQPQHF
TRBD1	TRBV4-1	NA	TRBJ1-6	TGCGCCAGCAGCCAAGAATGGCAGGGGGTTAATTCACCCCTCCACTTT	CASSQEWQGVNSPLHF
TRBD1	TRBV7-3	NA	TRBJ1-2	TGTGCCAGCAGCCCAACAGGGGGCAATGGATATGGCTACACCTTC	CASSPTGGNGYGYTF
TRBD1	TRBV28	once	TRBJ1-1	TGTGCCAGCACCTCGACAGGGGAACTTATTTTGAACACTGAAGCTTTCTTT	CASTSTGELILNTEAFF
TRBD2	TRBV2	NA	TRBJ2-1	TGTGCCAGCAGTGAAGGTAGCGGGGTTGAGCAGTTCTTC	CASSEGSGVEQFF
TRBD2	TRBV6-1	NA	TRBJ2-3	TGTGCCGGCAGTGAATTATCTAGCGGGAGGTCTACACAGTATTTT	CAGSELSSGRSTQYF
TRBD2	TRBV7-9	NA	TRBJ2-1	TGTGCCAGCAGCTCCCGAGGACTAGCGGGAGGGTACAATGAGCAGTTCTTC	CASSSRGLAGGYNEQFF
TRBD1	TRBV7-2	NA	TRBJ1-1	TGTGCCAGCAGTCGGGACAGGAACACTGAAGCTTTCTTT	CASSRDRNTEAFF
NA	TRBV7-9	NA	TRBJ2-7	TGTGCCAGCACTCCCTCGCGGGCGGGTACCTACGAGCAGTACTTC	CASTPSRAGTYEQYF
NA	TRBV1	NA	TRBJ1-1	TGCACCAGCAGCCCAACAGGGGGTACAACTGAAGCTTTCTTT	CTSSPTGGTTEAFF
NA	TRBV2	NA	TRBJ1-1	TGTGCCAGCAGTAACGAACGAGGAGGGACTGAAGCTTTCTTT	CASSNERGGTEAFF
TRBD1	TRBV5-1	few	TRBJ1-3	TGCGCCAGTTCCCGGGACTCAGACAGGGAGACCATATATTTT	CASSRDSDRETIYF
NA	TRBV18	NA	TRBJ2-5	TGTGCCAGCTCACTTACAGAAAAAGAGACCCAGTACTTC	CASSLTEKETQYF
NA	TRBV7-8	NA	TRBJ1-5	TGTGCCAGCAGCTTAGCGGGGATGGCAGGGGACCATCAGCCCCAGCATTTT	CASSLAGMAGDHQPQHF
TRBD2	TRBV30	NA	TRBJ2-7	TGTGCCTGGACCAGAACTAGCGGGAGGCTCTCCTACGAGCAGTACTTC	CAWTRTSGRLSYEQYF
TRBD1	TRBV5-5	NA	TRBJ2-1	TGTGCCAGCAGACGTGACAGGGGGGAGTACAATGAGCAGTTCTTC	CASRRDRGEYNEQFF
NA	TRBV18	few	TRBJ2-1	TGTGCCAGCTCACCGGGGGCCCGAGGCTACAATGAGCAGTTCTTC	CASSPGARGYNEQFF
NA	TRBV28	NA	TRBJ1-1	TGTGCCAGCAGCCCGCGCCACACTGAAGCTTTCTTT	CASSPRHTEAFF